This T cell receptor (beta chain) was documented in a study of blood T cells in healthy people across ages. Whole-study context: With template switching, about one barcoded beta molecule was captured per two T cells.

Combining a sample-barcoded 5' primer with a J-beta primer mix, a second PCR ran for roughly 7 to 11 cycles. TCRdb recomputed calls from the 5' RACE reads with MiXCR, one row per CDR3 protein. Seen here are more than 450,000 distinct CDR3 sequences, over 25% observed once, and the top ten hold 3% to 4.5%. CDR1 SGHVS and CDR2 FQNEAQ come from the germline V gene. The length of the CDR3 is 14 residues. Trimming stripped 5 bases from V and 5 bases from J, with 15 bases between. This clonotype was recorded a few times. Antigen specificity is unknown. Study-wide results and limits: Total diversity from one million sequenced T cells was likely underestimated. Diversity of TCR beta per million T cells declined in a roughly linear way with age.

These same data were also listed under a study on T cells of mothers and their children.

The specimen was blood. The origin of this receptor is a boy aged 2 to 10 in good health. This rearrangement joins TRBV7-8 to TRBJ2-5, with D possibly matching TRBD2 (5 bases). The CDR3 region has the DNA TGTGCCAGCAGCACCCAAGGACCGGGGGAGACCCAGTACTTC. Protein: CASSTQGPGETQYF.